The entry that follows covers one T cell receptor beta chain sequence. Measured with immunoSEQ multiplex PCR; TCRdb has only the in-frame clones, and not every one. The profile shows around 13,000 clones, over 85% of them singletons. The data derive from a study of graft-versus-host responses after intestinal transplantation. The length of the CDR3 is 13 residues. With 1 base removed from V and 3 bases from J, the gap between germline ends came to 6 bases. CDR1 and CDR2 from the germline V gene are SGHTS and YDEGEE. The chain combines TRBV5-8 with TRBJ2-3, with a weak D call TRBD1 (6 bases). This TCR was recovered from a human patient who received an intestinal transplant, so some T cells may come from the graft donor. This specimen consisted of PBMCs, obtained around 1,000 days after intestinal transplantation. Here the CDR3 reads CASSLTGTDTQYF. As DNA, the CDR3 is TGTGCCAGCAGCTTGACAGGGACAGATACGCAGTATTTT.